The subject of this entry is one T cell receptor beta chain. Its antigen is currently unknown. Libraries were prepared by immunoSEQ multiplex PCR; TCRdb keeps only in-frame clonotypes and omits some of them. The data hold 90,000 to 120,000 clones, with 80% to 95% observed a single time. The source of the sample is a study of T cell responses to AZD1222 COVID-19 vaccine. In germline, CDR1 is MNHNS, CDR2 SASEGT. V lost 2 bases and J lost 3, with 5 bases in between. The CDR3 has 13 residues. Points from the study as a whole: Spike regions recognized by vaccine-associated CD4 TCRs spanned the protein, led by 160-218 and 743-854. Spike-specific TCR breadth and depth were elevated following two AZD1222 doses. Just five or six AZD1222 recipients tested seropositive at baseline.

The source is an adult who received the AZD1222 COVID-19 vaccine. The chain joins TRBV6-1 to TRBJ1-3; no firm D call. The source was peripheral blood, collected 28 days after the second AZD1222 dose. The CDR3 is CASSELGGNTIYF. Written as DNA, the CDR3 is TGTGCCAGCAGTGAATTGGGTGGAAACACCATATATTTT.